One T cell receptor (beta chain) is described in this entry. What it binds is not known. The sample belongs to a study of T cell repertoires in cytomegalovirus infection. Turning to the study itself: In the study, CMV epitopes included recently identified HLA-C-restricted and well-studied HLA-B-restricted ones.

This CDR3 comprises 16 residues. Germline values: CDR1 SGHNT, CDR2 YYREEE (reference sequence). Trimming cost V 5 bases and J 0 bases; bases outside gene matches: 6. Via MiXCR, TCRdb re-called the reads, giving one row per CDR3 protein. Among more than 250,000 distinct CDR3 sequences listed, around 25% were seen once. This TCR was recovered from a human donor in good health (CMV status not recorded). Some clones in this sample may be carry-over from other donors' samples. V is TRBV5-4 and J is TRBJ2-3, with 10 bases lining up with TRBD2. The sample was cultured PBMCs, taken from culture after CMV antigen stimulation. This chain's CDR3 is CASRSGTSASTDTQYF. CDR3 coding DNA: TGTGCCAGCAGGTCCGGGACTAGCGCTAGCACAGATACGCAGTATTTT.